These 28 T cell receptor beta chains were all obtained from the same sample, sequenced in a study of blood T cells in healthy people across ages. Sample-barcoded 5' priming and a J-beta primer mix drove a second PCR of about 6 to 12 cycles. TCRdb re-called the 5' RACE reads through MiXCR, storing one row per CDR3 protein. The sample includes fewer than 2,000,000 distinct CDR3 sequences, roughly 32% of them seen just once. The sequenced sample consisted of blood. These receptors originate from a woman in her 30s in good health.

This chain joins TRBV7-9 and TRBJ2-3, with D possibly TRBD2 on 6 matching bases. The CDR3 covers 16 residues. The germline V gene encodes CDR1 SEHNR and CDR2 FQNEAQ (reference sequence). Between the trimmed V and J ends, which lost 2 bases and 2 bases, there was a span of 14 bases. The CDR3 DNA follows: TGTGCCAGCAGCTTATCGGCGGGACTGAACACAGATACGCAGTATTTT. Translated: CASSLSAGLNTDTQYF. The full variable domain, in which reference TRBV7-9 and TRBJ2-3 provide the parts outside the CDR3, is DTGVSQNPRHKITKRGQNVTFRCDPISEHNRLYWYRQTLGQGPEFLTYFQNEAQLEKSRLLSDRFSAERPKGSFSTLEIQRTEQGDSAMYLCASSLSAGLNTDTQYFGPGTRLTVL.

The chain combines TRBV30 with TRBJ2-7; 7 bases fit TRBD2. The CDR3 is 16 amino acids. Trimming took 1 base from V and 3 from J; bases not matched to a gene: 12. CDR1 and CDR2 (germline): GTSNPN, SVGIG (reference sequence). CDR3 nucleotides: TGTGCCTGGAGTGACAGCCGGGGGGTAAACTACTACGAGCAGTACTTC. Translating gives CAWSDSRGVNYYEQYF.

The CDR3 protein is CASSPHRQGAYNEQYF. DNA for the CDR3: TGTGCCAGCAGCCCCCATCGACAGGGGGCTTACAATGAGCAGTACTTC. The chain recombines TRBV9 with TRBJ2-1; 10 bases fit TRBD1. The J call may be faulty, since TRBJ2-7 better matches the DNA end. The germline V gene encodes CDR1 SGDLS and CDR2 YYNGEE. The CDR3 totals 16 residues.

This chain connects TRBV20-1 to TRBJ2-7; D could derive from TRBD1 or TRBD2 (5 bases each). Germline V CDR1 and CDR2: DFQATT, SNEGSKA (reference sequence). The CDR3 is 14 amino acids. Trimming removed 5 bases at V and 3 bases at J, with 17 bases between. The CDR3 region is CSAQPGARVYEQYF. CDR3 sequence (DNA): TGCAGTGCTCAGCCCGGGGCTAGGGTCTACGAGCAGTACTTC.

Worth noting for this clonotype: An end of the junction differs from the germline gene, which may be a read error. The DNA of the CDR3 is TGCGCCAGCAGCTTGGAATACACGACCGGCTCCTACGATGAGCAGTTCTTC. This codes for CASSLEYTTGSYDEQFF. V gene TRBV5-1 combines with J gene TRBJ2-1; D unclear. CDR1 is SGHRS and CDR2 is YFSETQ in the germline V gene. The CDR3 totals 17 residues.

The CDR3 loop reads CASSSAAGGRQETQYF. The CDR3 coding sequence is TGCGCCAGCAGCTCTGCAGCGGGGGGCCGTCAAGAGACCCAGTACTTC. V and J are TRBV5-1 and TRBJ2-5; 9 bases are shared with TRBD2. Germline V gene data show CDR1 as SGHRS and CDR2 as YFSETQ. This CDR3 is 16 amino acids long. V lost 3 bases and J lost 2; bases outside the gene matches: 8. The whole variable domain, filled in from reference TRBV5-1 and TRBJ2-5, reads KAGVTQTPRYLIKTRGQQVTLSCSPISGHRSVSWYQQTPGQGLQFLFEYFSETQRNKGNFPGRFSGRQFSNSRSEMNVSTLELGDSALYLCASSSAAGGRQETQYFGPGTRLLVL.

This sequence joins TRBV7-4 and TRBJ2-1, with D possibly TRBD2 on 6 matching bases. Germline assignment: CDR1 SGHVT and CDR2 SQSDAQ. This CDR3 region has 15 residues. The V end was cut by 5 bases, the J end by 2 bases, with 13 bases between. CDR3 sequence: CASSLRGTPYNEQFF. In DNA, the CDR3 is TGTGCCAGCAGCCTTCGCGGGACGCCCTACAATGAGCAGTTCTTC.

This chain links TRBV3-1 with TRBJ2-3; a possible D gene is TRBD2 (6 bases). Trimming removed 0 bases from V and 4 bases from J, with 17 bases in between. The CDR3 contains 17 residues. Germline CDR1 LGHDT, CDR2 YNNKEL (reference sequence). CDR3 protein: CASSQDIRREGSDTQYF. As DNA, the CDR3 is TGTGCCAGCAGCCAAGATATAAGGAGGGAAGGATCAGATACGCAGTATTTT.

The chain joins TRBV5-1 to TRBJ2-5, with 11 bases fitting TRBD1. CDR3 length: 16 residues. CDR1 is SGHRS, CDR2 YFSETQ, per germline. V lost 3 bases, J lost 5 bases, and 9 bases stayed unmatched. In nucleotides, the CDR3 is TGCGCCAGCAGCTCGCGGCCGGACAGGGGGCTTGAGACCCAGTACTTC. This encodes CASSSRPDRGLETQYF.

CDR3: CASRLGTVKESPLHF. DNA of the CDR3: TGTGCCAGCAGGCTGGGGACGGTAAAGGAATCACCCCTCCACTTT. The gene calls are TRBV12-3 or TRBV12-4 and TRBJ1-6; weak D call: TRBD1 (5 bases). V lost 6 bases and J 10 bases, leaving 19 bases between the germline ends. The CDR3 has 15 amino acids.

The rearrangement joins TRBV2 to TRBJ2-1, with a weak D call TRBD2 (6 bases). This CDR3 comprises 16 residues. The germline V gene has CDR1 SNHLY and CDR2 FYNNEI. V was shortened by 3 bases and J by 2 bases, with 14 bases between the two germline ends. The CDR3 nucleotides read TGTGCCAGCAGTGAGGGACCTCGGAGGGCCTACAATGAGCAGTTCTTC. Translating gives CASSEGPRRAYNEQFF.

On this clonotype: Germline is not matched at one junction end, which may reflect a read error. This chain uses TRBV6-2 or TRBV6-3 with TRBJ2-1, with TRBD1 identical over 8 bases. The CDR3 is made up of 15 amino acids. CDR1 and CDR2 (germline): MNHEY, SVGEGT. CDR3 amino acids: CVSRPQGAVWNEQFF. CDR3 nucleotide sequence: TGTGTCAGCAGACCGCAGGGGGCCGTTTGGAATGAGCAGTTCTTC.

This clonotype was observed a handful of times. The chain has TRBV5-1 and TRBJ1-2, with TRBD1 as a possible D gene (5 bases). CDR1 is SGHRS and CDR2 is YFSETQ in the germline V gene. Trimming removed 0 bases from V and 3 bases from J, with 15 bases in between. The CDR3 is 16 amino acids. The DNA of the CDR3 is TGCGCCAGCAGCTTGGCCGGGAGGGGTCCCTACTATGGCTACACCTTC. Encoded protein: CASSLAGRGPYYGYTF.

This rearrangement joins TRBV7-8 to TRBJ2-1; TRBD2 matches at 9 bases. The CDR3 length is 14 residues. Germline V CDR1 and CDR2: SGHVS, FQNEAQ. Germline trimming cut 3 bases from V and 15 bases from J; bases unmatched to any gene: 12. The CDR3 is CASSFLGAGGWPFF. The CDR3 DNA is TGTGCCAGCAGCTTTCTTGGAGCGGGGGGATGGCCGTTCTTC.

Of note for this clonotype: A much more abundant neighbour one base away suggests this may be a read error. V gene TRBV4-1 combines with J gene TRBJ2-7; no clear D gene. The J call may be incorrect, as the DNA end agrees better with TRBJ2-5. The CDR3 is 17 amino acids. Germline V gene sequence: CDR1 MGHRA, CDR2 YSYEKL. DNA for the CDR3: TGCGCCGGCAGCCAAGAATACTCGGGCGTGATAGTTTGGACCCAGTACTTC. Residues: CAGSQEYSGVIVWTQYF.

This chain joins TRBV5-1 and TRBJ1-2; TRBD1 matches 7 bases. Germline lookup yields CDR1 SGHRS and CDR2 YFSETQ. CDR3 length: 15 amino acids. Trimming at V came to 3 bases and at J to 7 bases, leaving 12 bases not matched to a gene. The CDR3 protein is CASSSGQADPAGYTF. CDR3 DNA: TGCGCCAGCAGCTCCGGACAGGCGGACCCGGCTGGCTACACCTTC.

The chain couples TRBV18 to TRBJ2-7; no reliable D call. The V end lost 3 bases, the J end lost 7 bases, and 19 bases lay between the germline ends. The CDR3 covers 15 residues. Germline CDR1 and CDR2: KGHSH and LQKENI. CDR3 loop: CASSPVQSLVREQYF. The DNA for the CDR3 is TGTGCCAGCTCACCCGTACAATCACTTGTCAGGGAGCAGTACTTC.

This clonotype was seen more than once but under ten times. The rearrangement joins TRBV27 to TRBJ2-1; 8 nucleotides agree with TRBD2. The CDR3 has 16 amino acids. Germline CDR1 and CDR2: MNHEY and SMNVEV (reference sequence). The V segment lost 6 bases and the J segment 0 bases; nucleotides outside the gene matches: 7. CDR3 region: CASRLLAGRSYNEQFF. The DNA for the CDR3 is TGTGCCAGCAGACTCTTAGCGGGACGCTCCTACAATGAGCAGTTCTTC.

This clonotype was observed a handful of times. The chain has TRBV28 and TRBJ2-7; D possibly corresponds to TRBD1 (5 bases). The CDR3 spans 13 residues. Per germline, CDR1 MDHEN and CDR2 SYDVKM. V gave up 9 bases and J gave up 3 bases, with 15 bases separating them. The CDR3 protein is CASGLQGGYEQYF. The CDR3 DNA sequence: TGTGCCAGTGGTCTTCAGGGTGGCTACGAGCAGTACTTC.

This clonotype was counted only a few times. The chain has TRBV7-9 and TRBJ2-3, with a weak D call TRBD2 (6 bases). The length of the CDR3 is 14 residues. With 5 bases removed from V and 5 bases from J, the gap between germline ends came to 14 bases. Germline V gene sequence: CDR1 SEHNR, CDR2 FQNEAQ (reference sequence). The CDR3 spells CASSQGLRGDTQYF. The CDR3 nucleotides are TGTGCCAGCAGCCAGGGACTTCGGGGAGATACGCAGTATTTT.

This clonotype was observed a few times. The V gene is TRBV11-2, the J gene TRBJ2-1; tentative D call: TRBD2 (5 bases). In germline, CDR1 is SGHAT, CDR2 FQNNGV. V was pared by 5 bases and J by 6 bases, with 14 bases between. The CDR3 runs 14 residues. CDR3 in amino acids: CASSRDAEGNEQFF. The DNA for the CDR3 is TGTGCCAGCAGCCGAGATGCAGAGGGCAATGAGCAGTTCTTC.

V is TRBV6-1 and J is TRBJ1-1; D remains unclear. Trimming took off 2 bases at V and 2 bases at J, with 15 bases between the two ends. Germline V gene lookup returns CDR1 MNHNS and CDR2 SASEGT. The length of the CDR3 is 16 residues. The CDR3 nucleotides read TGTGCCAGCAGTGAATATTTCTCGAGGGATAACACTGAAGCTTTCTTT. Amino acid sequence: CASSEYFSRDNTEAFF.

This clonotype was seen ten or more times. The gene calls are TRBV4-1 and TRBJ2-1, with D tentatively TRBD1 or TRBD2 (5 bases each). Germline assignment: CDR1 MGHRA and CDR2 YSYEKL. The CDR3 length is 15 residues. V lost 1 base and J 5 bases, leaving 12 bases between the germline ends. In DNA, the CDR3 is TGCGCCAGCAGCCAAGGATGGGACGGAGACAATGAGCAGTTCTTC. This gives the protein CASSQGWDGDNEQFF.

The chain carries TRBV28 and TRBJ1-1, with D perhaps matching TRBD1 (6 bases). Germline CDR1 and CDR2: MDHEN and SYDVKM. The CDR3 runs to 17 residues. The ends were cut back, 7 bases at V and 3 bases at J, with 24 bases in the middle. The CDR3 DNA sequence: TGTGCCAGCATTTCACACACCGTCGGGGGGCCCTACACTGAAGCTTTCTTT. Amino acid sequence: CASISHTVGGPYTEAFF. The full variable domain, rest sourced from reference TRBV28 and TRBJ1-1, is DVKVTQSSRYLVKRTGEKVFLECVQDMDHENMFWYRQDPGLGLRLIYFSYDVKMKEKGDIPEGYSVSREKKERFSLILESASTNQTSMYLCASISHTVGGPYTEAFFGQGTRLTVV.

The CDR3 sequence is CASSLEPGGQASACEQYF. The CDR3 DNA is TGCGCCAGCAGCTTGGAGCCGGGGGGACAGGCCAGTGCCTGCGAGCAGTACTTC. This chain joins TRBV5-1 and TRBJ2-7; TRBD1 is a possible D gene (8 bases). Trimming removed 0 bases from V and 6 bases from J, with 25 bases in between. The CDR3 extends over 18 amino acids. The germline V gene encodes CDR1 SGHRS and CDR2 YFSETQ. Looking up the rest from reference TRBV5-1 and TRBJ2-7 gives the full variable domain: KAGVTQTPRYLIKTRGQQVTLSCSPISGHRSVSWYQQTPGQGLQFLFEYFSETQRNKGNFPGRFSGRQFSNSRSEMNVSTLELGDSALYLCASSLEPGGQASACEQYFGPGTRLTVT.

V usage is TRBV5-4 and J usage is TRBJ2-3; tentative D call: TRBD2 (8 bases). Germline CDR1 reads SGHNT; CDR2 reads YYREEE (reference sequence). The CDR3 covers 15 residues. V was cut by 8 bases and J by 0 bases, with 16 bases left in between. This chain's CDR3 is CASRREGASTDTQYF. The CDR3 DNA reads as TGTGCCAGTAGACGGGAGGGGGCTAGCACAGATACGCAGTATTTT.

This clonotype was seen only once. One junction end disagrees with the germline gene, perhaps due to a read error. The chain uses TRBV20-1 and TRBJ1-2; D perhaps matches TRBD1 (5 bases). Germline CDR1 DFQATT, CDR2 SNEGSKA (reference sequence). There are 13 residues in the CDR3. Here the CDR3 reads CSAEYRKNCGYTF. CDR3 bases: TGCAGTGCCGAGTACAGGAAAAACTGTGGCTACACCTTC.

The chain carries TRBV5-5 and TRBJ2-7; D is unclear. CDR3 length equals 18 residues. Germline-derived CDR1 and CDR2 are SGHKS and YYEKEE (reference sequence). V was shortened by 0 bases and J by 3 bases, with 22 bases between the two germline ends. The CDR3 DNA is TGTGCCAGCAGCTTGGAAGTGCAGGCCTTTAGTTTAGTCTACGAGCAGTACTTC. Amino acid sequence: CASSLEVQAFSLVYEQYF.